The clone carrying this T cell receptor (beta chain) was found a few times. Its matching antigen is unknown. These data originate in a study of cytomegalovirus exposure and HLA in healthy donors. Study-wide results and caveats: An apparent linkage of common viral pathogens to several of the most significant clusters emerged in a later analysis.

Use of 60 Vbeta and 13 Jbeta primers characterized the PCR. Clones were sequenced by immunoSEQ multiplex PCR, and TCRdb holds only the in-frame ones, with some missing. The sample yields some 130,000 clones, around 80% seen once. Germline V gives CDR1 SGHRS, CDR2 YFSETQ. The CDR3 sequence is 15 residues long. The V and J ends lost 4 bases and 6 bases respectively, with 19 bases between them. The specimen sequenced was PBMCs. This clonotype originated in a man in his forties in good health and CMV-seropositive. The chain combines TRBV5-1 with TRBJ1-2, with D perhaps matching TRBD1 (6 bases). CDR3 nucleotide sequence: TGCGCCAGCAGCCCGAGGGACAAGGACGTCCATGGCTACACCTTC. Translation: CASSPRDKDVHGYTF.